This T cell receptor beta chain was captured by sequencing in a study of T-cell memory formation after mild COVID-19. About the research overall: The TCR clusters were mostly specific to one donor.

Libraries for TCRalpha and TCRbeta carried sample barcodes and unique molecular identifiers via 5'RACE. TCRdb used MiXCR to reprocess the 5' RACE reads, holding one entry per CDR3 protein. The table has about 470,000 distinct CDR3 sequences, roughly 20% seen once. Trimming removed 7 bases at V and 3 bases at J, with 16 bases between. Germline lookup yields CDR1 SEHNR and CDR2 FQNEAQ (reference sequence). The CDR3 covers 14 residues. Study outcomes and limitations: Clones contracting across day 15 to 85 had a balanced CD4/CD8 profile; later expanding clones leaned CD4+. For contracting clones, CD4+ ones sat mainly in CM and EM, CD8+ in EMRA.

As to this clonotype: Its specificity is unknown.

The sequence was collected from an adult woman who had mild COVID-19 (a few samples of this study predate the infection). Cell type and time point are not known. Sequenced: PBMCs or a T cell subset sorted from them (not recorded which). The V gene is TRBV7-9, the J gene TRBJ2-7, with D perhaps matching TRBD2 (7 bases). The DNA for the CDR3 is TGTGCCAGCACCAAGGGAGGGGGTGACTACGAGCAGTACTTC. It encodes CASTKGGGDYEQYF.